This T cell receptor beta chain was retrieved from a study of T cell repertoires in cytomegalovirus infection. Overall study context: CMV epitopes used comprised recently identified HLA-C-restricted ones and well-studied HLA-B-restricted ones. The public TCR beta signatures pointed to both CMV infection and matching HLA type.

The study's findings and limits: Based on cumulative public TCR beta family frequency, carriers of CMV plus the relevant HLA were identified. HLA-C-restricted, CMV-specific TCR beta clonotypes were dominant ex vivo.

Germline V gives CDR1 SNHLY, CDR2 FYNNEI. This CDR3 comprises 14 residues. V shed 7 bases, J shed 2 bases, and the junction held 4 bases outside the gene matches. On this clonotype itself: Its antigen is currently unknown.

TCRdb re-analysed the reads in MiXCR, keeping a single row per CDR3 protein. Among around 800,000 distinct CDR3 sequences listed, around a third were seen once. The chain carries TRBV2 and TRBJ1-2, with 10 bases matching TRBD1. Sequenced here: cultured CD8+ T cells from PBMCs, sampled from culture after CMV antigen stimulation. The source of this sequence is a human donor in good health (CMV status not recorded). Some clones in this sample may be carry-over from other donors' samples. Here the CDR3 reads CASNPGQGNYGYTF. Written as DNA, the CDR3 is TGTGCCAGCAACCCGGGACAGGGGAACTATGGCTACACCTTC. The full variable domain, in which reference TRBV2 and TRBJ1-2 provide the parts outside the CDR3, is EPEVTQTPSHQVTQMGQEVILRCVPISNHLYFYWYRQILGQKVEFLVSFYNNEISEKSEIFDDQFSVERPDGSNFTLKIRSTKLEDSAMYFCASNPGQGNYGYTFGSGTRLTVV.